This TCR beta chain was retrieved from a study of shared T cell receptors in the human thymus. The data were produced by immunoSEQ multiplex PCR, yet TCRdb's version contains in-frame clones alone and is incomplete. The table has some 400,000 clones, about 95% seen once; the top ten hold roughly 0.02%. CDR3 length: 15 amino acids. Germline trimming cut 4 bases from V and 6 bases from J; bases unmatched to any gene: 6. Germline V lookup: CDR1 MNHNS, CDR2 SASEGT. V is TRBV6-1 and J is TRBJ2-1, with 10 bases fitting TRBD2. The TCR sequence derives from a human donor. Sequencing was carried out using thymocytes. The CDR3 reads CASSATSGMRNEQFF. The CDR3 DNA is TGTGCCAGCAGTGCAACTAGCGGGATGCGCAATGAGCAGTTCTTC.